The source of this T cell receptor (beta chain) is a study of blood T cell repertoires in COVID-19. Germline CDR1 SGHRS, CDR2 YFSETQ. V shed 2 bases, J shed 8 bases, and the junction held 15 bases outside the gene matches. This CDR3 region has 18 residues. Those enrolled in Seattle joined during active infection and were followed longitudinally afterward. Method: immunoSEQ multiplex PCR; TCRdb's copy keeps in-frame clones and lacks some. Of around 150,000 clones in the sample, more than 80% were seen once. The TCR sequence derives from a woman in her sixties or seventies with COVID-19, enrolled during active disease. Sequences were obtained from peripheral blood. The genes are TRBV5-1 and TRBJ1-6; 8 positions match TRBD1. Here the CDR3 DNA reads TGCGCCAGCAGCTTAATACCCACACAGGGGGTAGGTGATTCACCCCTCCACTTT. This translates into CASSLIPTQGVGDSPLHF.